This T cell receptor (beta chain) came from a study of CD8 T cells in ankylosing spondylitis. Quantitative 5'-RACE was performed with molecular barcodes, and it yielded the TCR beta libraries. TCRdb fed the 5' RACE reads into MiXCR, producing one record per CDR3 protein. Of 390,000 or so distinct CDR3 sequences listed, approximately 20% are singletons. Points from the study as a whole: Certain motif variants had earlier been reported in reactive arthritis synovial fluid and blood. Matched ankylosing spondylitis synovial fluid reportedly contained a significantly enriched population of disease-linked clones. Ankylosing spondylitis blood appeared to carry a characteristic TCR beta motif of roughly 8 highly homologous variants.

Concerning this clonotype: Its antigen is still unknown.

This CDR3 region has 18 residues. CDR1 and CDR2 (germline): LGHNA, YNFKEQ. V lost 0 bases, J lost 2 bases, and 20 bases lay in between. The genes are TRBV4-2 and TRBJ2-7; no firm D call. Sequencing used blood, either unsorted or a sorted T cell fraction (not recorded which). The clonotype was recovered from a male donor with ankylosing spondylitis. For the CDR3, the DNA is TGTGCCAGCAGCCAAGATGTTTGGGATGGGCAGGTCCCCTACGAGCAGTACTTC. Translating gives CASSQDVWDGQVPYEQYF.